A single sample is the source of the 14 T cell receptor beta chains below, sequenced in a study of spatial heterogeneity in lung cancer. TCRdb used MiXCR to reprocess the 5' RACE reads, holding one entry per CDR3 protein. The table has about 110,000 distinct CDR3 sequences, under 14% seen once. Noted time point: blood at routine non-recurrence follow-up after resection. The specimen comprised PBMCs, sampled at follow-up. Every receptor here comes from a female donor with early-stage non-small cell lung cancer.

This clonotype was detected ten times or more. The V call is TRBV28, the J call TRBJ2-3; D unresolved. The germline CDR1 and CDR2 sequences are MDHEN and SYDVKM. CDR3 size: 11 residues. V was clipped by 7 bases and J by 0 bases, with 2 bases between them. CDR3 DNA sequence: TGTGCCAGCACTAGCACAGATACGCAGTATTTT. Amino acids: CASTSTDTQYF.

This clonotype showed up many times. This chain connects TRBV4-3 to TRBJ2-6; D unclear. CDR1 is LGHNA and CDR2 is YSLEER in the germline V gene. CDR3 size: 15 residues. The V end was cut by 2 bases, the J end by 0 bases, with 5 bases between. CDR3 sequence (DNA): TGCGCCAGCAGCCAAAGGGACTCTGGGGCCAACGTCCTGACTTTC. Translating gives CASSQRDSGANVLTF.

This chain joins TRBV5-1 and TRBJ2-3; D unclear. Germline values: CDR1 SGHRS, CDR2 YFSETQ. The V end was cut by 4 bases, the J end by 2 bases, with 8 bases between. The CDR3 consists of 13 residues. Here the CDR3 DNA reads TGCGCCAGCAGCGTAGGTCACACAGATACGCAGTATTTT. Translating it yields CASSVGHTDTQYF.

Ten or more counts support this clonotype. J is TRBJ2-3 and V is TRBV5-1; 7 bases agree with TRBD2. The CDR3 has 14 amino acids. Germline values: CDR1 SGHRS, CDR2 YFSETQ. The ends lost 2 bases at V and 5 bases at J; junction bases unmatched: 5. The CDR3 nucleotides are TGCGCCAGCAGCTTTGGACTAGATAGAGATACGCAGTATTTT. Its translation: CASSFGLDRDTQYF.

This clonotype has at least ten counts. The chain employs TRBV4-2 and TRBJ2-6; D possibly corresponds to TRBD2 (5 bases). Trimming removed 0 bases at V and 0 bases at J, with 12 bases between. The CDR3 sequence is 18 residues long. Germline lookup yields CDR1 LGHNA and CDR2 YNFKEQ. DNA of the CDR3: TGTGCCAGCAGCCAAGACCCAGCGGAAAGCTCTGGGGCCAACGTCCTGACTTTC. The encoded protein is CASSQDPAESSGANVLTF.

This clonotype came up a few times. The chain combines TRBV6-5 with TRBJ2-4, with D maybe TRBD2 (5 bases). CDR3 length: 13 residues. Trimming took off 0 bases at V and 6 bases at J, with 6 bases between the two ends. CDR1 MNHEY and CDR2 SVGAGI come from the germline V gene. CDR3: CASSYSSGNIQYF. The CDR3 DNA reads as TGTGCCAGCAGTTACTCGAGCGGAAACATTCAGTACTTC.

CDR3 nucleotide sequence: TGTGCCAGCAGTTTAGAGGCTAGCGGGAGGAACGATACGCAGTATTTT. Translated, it gives CASSLEASGRNDTQYF. The chain employs TRBV12-3 or TRBV12-4 and TRBJ2-3, with 11 bases matching TRBD2. V lost 1 base to trimming and J lost 6 bases; unmatched junction nucleotides: 6. The length of the CDR3 is 16 residues.

This clonotype was detected a few times. This chain links TRBV7-2 with TRBJ2-1; D is possibly TRBD1 or TRBD2 (6 bases each). The CDR3 has 15 residues. In germline, CDR1 is SGHTA, CDR2 FQGNSA. V lost 5 bases to trimming and J lost 4 bases, with 15 bases between them. The CDR3 is CASSIRGEGYNEQFF. CDR3 nucleotide sequence: TGTGCCAGCAGCATAAGGGGGGAAGGGTACAATGAGCAGTTCTTC.

This clonotype was picked up a small number of times. The J gene is TRBJ1-2, the V gene TRBV2; 11 positions agree with TRBD1. Germline V gene sequence: CDR1 SNHLY, CDR2 FYNNEI. The V gene end was trimmed by 0 bases and the J gene end by 2 bases; junction bases not matched to a gene: 8. There are 18 residues in the CDR3. In DNA form, the CDR3 reads TGTGCCAGCAGTGAAGCCTTGGGACAGGGGGAACTGAACTATGGCTACACCTTC. Translated, it gives CASSEALGQGELNYGYTF.

This clonotype appeared a few times. This sequence joins TRBV20-1 and TRBJ2-1; the D gene is possibly TRBD1 (6 bases). The V and J ends lost 2 bases and 4 bases respectively, with 21 bases between them. The CDR3 is 17 amino acids. Germline V gives CDR1 DFQATT, CDR2 SNEGSKA (reference sequence). The CDR3 bases are TGCAGTGCTAGAATTTCGTCGGTCGGGACATTTTACAATGAGCAGTTCTTC. Translated, it gives CSARISSVGTFYNEQFF.

This clonotype has only a few counts. This chain connects TRBV7-9 to TRBJ2-7; weak D call: TRBD2 (6 bases). The germline gives CDR1 SEHNR, CDR2 FQNEAQ (reference sequence). V lost 5 bases and J lost 7, with 12 bases in between. The CDR3 consists of 12 residues. CDR3 sequence: CASSARREEQYF. CDR3 sequence (DNA): TGTGCCAGCAGCGCCCGGAGGGAGGAGCAGTACTTC.

This clonotype was detected many times. The J gene is TRBJ2-7, the V gene TRBV3-1; D gene ambiguous. This CDR3 has 13 residues. Between the trimmed V and J ends, which lost 1 base and 6 bases, there was a span of 10 bases. Germline V gene lookup returns CDR1 LGHDT and CDR2 YNNKEL (reference sequence). The CDR3 spells CASSQVERFEQYF. The CDR3, as DNA: TGTGCCAGCAGCCAAGTTGAACGTTTCGAGCAGTACTTC.

This clonotype has ten or more counts. The V gene is TRBV12-3 or TRBV12-4, the J gene TRBJ2-7; 7 bases are shared with TRBD1. The CDR3 is 13 amino acids. The V gene end was trimmed by 6 bases and the J gene end by 2 bases; junction bases not matched to a gene: 4. The CDR3 protein is CASSPTGTYEQYF. DNA of the CDR3: TGTGCCAGCAGCCCGACAGGGACCTACGAGCAGTACTTC.

The chain carries TRBV10-3 and TRBJ1-6, with TRBD1 as a possible D gene (6 bases). V lost 2 bases, J lost 0 bases, and 17 bases lay in between. CDR1 ENHRY and CDR2 SYGVKD come from the germline V gene. This CDR3 comprises 19 residues. CDR3 in amino acids: CAISEGSTGPSSYNSPLHF. Written as DNA, the CDR3 is TGTGCCATCAGTGAGGGTTCGACAGGCCCGAGCTCCTATAATTCACCCCTCCACTTT.